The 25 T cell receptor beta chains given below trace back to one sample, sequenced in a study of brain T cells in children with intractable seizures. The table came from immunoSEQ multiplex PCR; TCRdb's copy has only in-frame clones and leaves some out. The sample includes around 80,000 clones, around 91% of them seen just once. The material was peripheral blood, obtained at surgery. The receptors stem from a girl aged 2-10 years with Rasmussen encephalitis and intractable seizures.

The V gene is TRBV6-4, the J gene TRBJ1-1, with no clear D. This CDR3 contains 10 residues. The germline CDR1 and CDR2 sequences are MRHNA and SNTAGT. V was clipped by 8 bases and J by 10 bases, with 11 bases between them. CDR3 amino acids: CASFRPGAFF. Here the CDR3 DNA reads TGTGCCAGCTTCCGACCGGGAGCTTTCTTT.

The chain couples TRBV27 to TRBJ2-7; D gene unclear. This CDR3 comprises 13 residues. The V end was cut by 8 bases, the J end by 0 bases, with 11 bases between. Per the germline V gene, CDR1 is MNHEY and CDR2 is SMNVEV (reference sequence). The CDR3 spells CASATFSSYEQYF. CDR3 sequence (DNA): TGTGCCAGCGCCACCTTCAGCTCCTACGAGCAGTACTTC.

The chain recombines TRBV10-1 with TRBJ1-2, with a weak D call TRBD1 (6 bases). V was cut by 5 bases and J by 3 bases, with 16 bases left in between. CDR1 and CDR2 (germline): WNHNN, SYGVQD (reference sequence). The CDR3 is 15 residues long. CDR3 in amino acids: CASSHHRVGDYGYTF. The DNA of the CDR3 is TGCGCCAGCAGTCATCACAGGGTAGGGGACTATGGCTACACCTTC.

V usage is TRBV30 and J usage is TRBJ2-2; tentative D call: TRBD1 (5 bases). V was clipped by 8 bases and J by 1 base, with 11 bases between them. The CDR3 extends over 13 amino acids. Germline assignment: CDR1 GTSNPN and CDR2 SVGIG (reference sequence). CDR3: CAGRRVNTGELFF. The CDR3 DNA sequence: TGTGCCGGCCGCAGGGTGAACACCGGGGAGCTGTTTTTT.

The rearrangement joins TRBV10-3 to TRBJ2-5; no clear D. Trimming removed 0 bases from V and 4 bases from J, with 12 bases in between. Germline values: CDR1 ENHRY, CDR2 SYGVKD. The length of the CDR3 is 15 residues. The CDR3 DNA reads TGTGCCATCAGTGAGTCGCGAGACTTTCGAGAGACCCAGTACTTC. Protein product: CAISESRDFRETQYF.

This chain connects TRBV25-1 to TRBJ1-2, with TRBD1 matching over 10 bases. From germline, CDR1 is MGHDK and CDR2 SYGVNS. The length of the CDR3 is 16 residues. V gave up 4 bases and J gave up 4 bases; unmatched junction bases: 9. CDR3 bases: TGTGCCAGCAGTGGCCTAGGGGGACAGGGGAGCTATGGCTACACCTTC. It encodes CASSGLGGQGSYGYTF.

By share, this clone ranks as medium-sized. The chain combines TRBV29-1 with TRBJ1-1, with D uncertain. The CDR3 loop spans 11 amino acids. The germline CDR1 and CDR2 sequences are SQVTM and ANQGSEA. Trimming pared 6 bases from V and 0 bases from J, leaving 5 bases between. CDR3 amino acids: CSVILNTEAFF. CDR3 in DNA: TGCAGCGTAATATTGAACACTGAAGCTTTCTTT.

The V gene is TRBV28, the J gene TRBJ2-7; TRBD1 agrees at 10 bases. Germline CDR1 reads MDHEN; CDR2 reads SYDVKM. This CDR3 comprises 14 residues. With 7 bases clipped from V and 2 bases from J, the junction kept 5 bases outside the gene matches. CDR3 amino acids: CASTLGTGAYEQYF. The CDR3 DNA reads TGTGCCAGCACACTCGGGACAGGGGCCTACGAGCAGTACTTC.

CDR3 residues: CATSRDFGTHTIYF. The CDR3 DNA is TGTGCCACCAGCAGAGATTTCGGTACTCACACCATATATTTT. J is TRBJ1-3 and V is TRBV15; D not resolved. The CDR3 spans 14 residues. V lost 0 bases and J lost 8, with 11 bases in between. Germline V gives CDR1 LNHNV, CDR2 YYDKDF (reference sequence).

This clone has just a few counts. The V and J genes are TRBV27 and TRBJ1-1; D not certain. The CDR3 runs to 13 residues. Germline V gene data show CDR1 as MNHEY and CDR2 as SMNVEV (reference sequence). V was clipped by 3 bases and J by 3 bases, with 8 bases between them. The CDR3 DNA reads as TGTGCCAGCAGTTTTAGCAGGTACACTGAAGCTTTCTTT. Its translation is CASSFSRYTEAFF.

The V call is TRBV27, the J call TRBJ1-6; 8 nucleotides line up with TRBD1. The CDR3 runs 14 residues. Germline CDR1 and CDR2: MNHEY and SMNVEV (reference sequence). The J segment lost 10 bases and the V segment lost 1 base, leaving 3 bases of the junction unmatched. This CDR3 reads CASSLLQGASPLHF. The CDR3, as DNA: TGTGCCAGCAGTTTATTGCAGGGGGCCTCACCCCTCCACTTT.

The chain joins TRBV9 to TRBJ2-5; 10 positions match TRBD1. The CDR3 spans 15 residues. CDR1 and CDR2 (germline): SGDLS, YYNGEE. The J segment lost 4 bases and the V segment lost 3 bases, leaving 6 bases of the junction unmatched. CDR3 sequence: CASSGGGQGRETQYF. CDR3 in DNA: TGTGCCAGCAGCGGAGGGGGACAGGGGAGAGAGACCCAGTACTTC.

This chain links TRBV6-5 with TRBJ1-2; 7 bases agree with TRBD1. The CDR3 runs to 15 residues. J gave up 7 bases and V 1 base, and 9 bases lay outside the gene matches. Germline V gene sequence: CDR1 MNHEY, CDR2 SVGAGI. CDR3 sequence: CASSYFAGGPIGYTF. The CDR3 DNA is TGTGCCAGCAGTTACTTTGCAGGGGGTCCTATTGGCTACACCTTC.

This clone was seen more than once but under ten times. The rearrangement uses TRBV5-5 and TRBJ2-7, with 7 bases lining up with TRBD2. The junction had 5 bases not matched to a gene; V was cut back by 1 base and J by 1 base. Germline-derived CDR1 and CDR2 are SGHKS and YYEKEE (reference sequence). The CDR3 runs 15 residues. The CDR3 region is CASSLFLAESYEQYF. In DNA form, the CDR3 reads TGTGCCAGCAGCTTGTTTCTAGCGGAATCCTACGAGCAGTACTTC.

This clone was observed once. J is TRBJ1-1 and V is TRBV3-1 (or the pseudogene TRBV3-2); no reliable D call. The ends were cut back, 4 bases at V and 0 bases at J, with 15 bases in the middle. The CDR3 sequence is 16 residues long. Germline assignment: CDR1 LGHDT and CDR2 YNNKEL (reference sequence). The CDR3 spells CASSPTPRTVNTEAFF. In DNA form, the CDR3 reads TGTGCCAGCAGCCCCACTCCCCGGACGGTGAACACTGAAGCTTTCTTT.

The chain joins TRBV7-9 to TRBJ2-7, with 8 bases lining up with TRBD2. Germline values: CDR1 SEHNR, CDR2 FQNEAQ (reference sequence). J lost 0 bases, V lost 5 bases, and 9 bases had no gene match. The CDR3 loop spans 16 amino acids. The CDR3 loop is CASSARQRGNSYEQYF. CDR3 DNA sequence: TGTGCCAGCAGCGCTCGACAGCGGGGGAACTCCTACGAGCAGTACTTC.

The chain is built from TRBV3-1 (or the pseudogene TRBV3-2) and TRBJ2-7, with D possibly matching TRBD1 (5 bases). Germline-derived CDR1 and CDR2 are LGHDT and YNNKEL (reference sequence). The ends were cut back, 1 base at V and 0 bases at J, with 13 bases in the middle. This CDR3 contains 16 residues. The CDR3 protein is CASSQVGDSSSYEQYF. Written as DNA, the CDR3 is TGTGCCAGCAGCCAAGTAGGTGACAGTAGCTCCTACGAGCAGTACTTC.

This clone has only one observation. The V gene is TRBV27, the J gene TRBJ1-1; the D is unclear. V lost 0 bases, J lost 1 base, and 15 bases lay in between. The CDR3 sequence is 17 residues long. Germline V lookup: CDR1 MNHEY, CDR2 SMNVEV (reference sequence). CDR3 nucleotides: TGTGCCAGCAGTTTATCGGCACAGCCTTTTAGGAACACTGAAGCTTTCTTT. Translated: CASSLSAQPFRNTEAFF.

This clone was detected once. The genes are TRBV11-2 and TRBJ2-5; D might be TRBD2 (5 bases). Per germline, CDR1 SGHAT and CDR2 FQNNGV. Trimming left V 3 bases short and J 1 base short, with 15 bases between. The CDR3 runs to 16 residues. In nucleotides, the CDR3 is TGTGCCAGCAGCTTTTTCCTGGGAGATCGCCAAGAGACCCAGTACTTC. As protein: CASSFFLGDRQETQYF.

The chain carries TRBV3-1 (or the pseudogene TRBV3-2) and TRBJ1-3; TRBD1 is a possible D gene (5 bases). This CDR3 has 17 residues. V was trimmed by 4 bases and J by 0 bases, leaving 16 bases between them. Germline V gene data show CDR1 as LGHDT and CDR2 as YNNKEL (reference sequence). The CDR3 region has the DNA TGTGCCAGCAGCCGCCGGCCCGGGGGACCCTCTGGAAACACCATATATTTT. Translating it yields CASSRRPGGPSGNTIYF.

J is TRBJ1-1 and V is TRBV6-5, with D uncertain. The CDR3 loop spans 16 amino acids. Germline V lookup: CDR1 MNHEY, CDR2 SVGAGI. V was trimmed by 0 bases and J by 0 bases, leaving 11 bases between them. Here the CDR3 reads CASSYSILALNTEAFF. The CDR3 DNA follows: TGTGCCAGCAGTTACTCGATACTGGCCTTGAACACTGAAGCTTTCTTT.

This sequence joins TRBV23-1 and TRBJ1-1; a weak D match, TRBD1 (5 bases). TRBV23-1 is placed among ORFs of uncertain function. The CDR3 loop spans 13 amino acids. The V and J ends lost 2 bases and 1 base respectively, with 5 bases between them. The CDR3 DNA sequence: TGCGCCAGCAGTCAAGGGGGGAACACTGAAGCTTTCTTT. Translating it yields CASSQGGNTEAFF.

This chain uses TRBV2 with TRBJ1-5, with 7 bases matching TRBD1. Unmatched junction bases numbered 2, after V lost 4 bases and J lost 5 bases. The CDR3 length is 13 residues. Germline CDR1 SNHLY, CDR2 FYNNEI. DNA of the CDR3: TGTGCCAGCAGTGGGGACAGTTATCAGCCCCAGCATTTT. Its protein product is CASSGDSYQPQHF.

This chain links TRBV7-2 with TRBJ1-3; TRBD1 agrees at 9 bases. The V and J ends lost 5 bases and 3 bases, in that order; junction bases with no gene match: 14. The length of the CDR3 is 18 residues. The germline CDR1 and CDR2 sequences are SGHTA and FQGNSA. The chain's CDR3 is CASSPRTGVLSLGNTIYF. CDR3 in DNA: TGTGCCAGCAGCCCACGGACAGGGGTATTATCTCTTGGAAACACCATATATTTT.

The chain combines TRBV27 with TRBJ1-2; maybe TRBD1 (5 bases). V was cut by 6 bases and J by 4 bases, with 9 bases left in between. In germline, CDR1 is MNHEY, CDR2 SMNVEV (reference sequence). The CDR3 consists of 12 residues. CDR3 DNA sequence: TGTGCCAGCAGACGGGGCTCCTATGGCTACACCTTC. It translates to CASRRGSYGYTF.